The rows below give T cell receptor beta chains drawn from one sample of a study of blood T cell repertoires in COVID-19. Assay used: immunoSEQ multiplex PCR; TCRdb lists only in-frame clones, some missing. The repertoire consists of 350,000 or so clones, with over 85% occurring once and the leading ten covering under 5%. Sequenced: peripheral blood. Receptor source: a woman in her fifties or sixties with COVID-19, enrolled during active disease. The CDR3 runs from the conserved cysteine through the conserved F or W. Fields, in order: clone size, D gene, V gene, J gene, CDR3 DNA, CDR3 protein. A D gene is named only where the DNA matches it firmly. For some rows the clone size is stated as once, few or many, or as a class when expanded; others skip it.

NA	NA	TRBV18	TRBJ2-5	TGTGCCAGCTCACCAAAATGGGGGCCTCAAGAGACCCAGTACTTC	CASSPKWGPQETQYF
NA	TRBD2	TRBV2	TRBJ2-2	TGTGCCAGCATAATCGCGGGGGGCCGGGGCGGGGAGCTGTTTTTT	CASIIAGGRGGELFF
NA	NA	TRBV10-3	TRBJ1-4	TGTGCCACTCGACCCGGGCGGGGAGAAAAACTGTTTTTT	CATRPGRGEKLFF
NA	NA	TRBV7-9	TRBJ2-1	TGTGCCAGCAGCTTATCTGGGACTTACAATGAGCAGTTCTTC	CASSLSGTYNEQFF
NA	TRBD1	TRBV18	TRBJ1-5	TGTGCCAGCTCACACACCTTTGGACAGGGCAATCAGCCCCAGCATTTT	CASSHTFGQGNQPQHF
NA	NA	TRBV23-1	TRBJ2-7	TGCGCCAGCAGTCCCCAGGCCGAGTCCTACGAGCAGTACTTC	CASSPQAESYEQYF
NA	NA	TRBV2	TRBJ1-4	TGTGCCAGCAGTCAGTCTTTGGGGCAGGGAGGCGAAAAACTGTTTTTT	CASSQSLGQGGEKLFF
NA	NA	TRBV7-8	TRBJ1-2	TGTGCCAGCAGCCCCCTCCAGCCAGGACAGATTAACTATGGCTACACCTTC	CASSPLQPGQINYGYTF
NA	TRBD1	TRBV29-1	TRBJ1-1	TGCAGCGTCGGACAGGGGCCTGAAGCTTTCTTT	CSVGQGPEAFF
NA	NA	TRBV7-3	TRBJ2-1	TGTGCCAGCAGCCCTGGTGACCACCAGGGGCGAAATGAGCAGTTCTTC	CASSPGDHQGRNEQFF
NA	TRBD1	TRBV6-4	TRBJ1-2	TGTGCCAGCAGCCGGGACAGGGGGCCTGGTGGCTACACCTTC	CASSRDRGPGGYTF
few	TRBD1	TRBV18	TRBJ1-1	TGTGCCAGCTCACCGGGACAGGGGGCGACCGTCACTGAAGCTTTCTTT	CASSPGQGATVTEAFF
NA	TRBD2	TRBV28	TRBJ2-3	TGTGCCAGCAACGATCCCCCTAGCGGACCACTCACAGATACGCAGTATTTT	CASNDPPSGPLTDTQYF
NA	NA	TRBV29-1	TRBJ1-3	TGCAGCGTTACGAGGGATGGAAACACCATATATTTT	CSVTRDGNTIYF
NA	TRBD1	TRBV7-9	TRBJ1-3	TGTGCCAGCACCGGGACAGGGGTTGGAAACACCATATATTTT	CASTGTGVGNTIYF
once	NA	TRBV18	TRBJ1-4	TGTGCCAGCTCACCGGGCGTGTTCAATGAAAAACTGTTTTTT	CASSPGVFNEKLFF
few	NA	TRBV19	TRBJ1-3	TGTGCCAGTAGTTCTCCCGGCGAGGGAACTGGAAACACCATATATTTT	CASSSPGEGTGNTIYF
NA	TRBD1	TRBV10-2	TRBJ1-6	TGCGCCAGTTCCTTGACAGGGGGAGATTCACCCCTCCACTTT	CASSLTGGDSPLHF
NA	TRBD1	TRBV2	TRBJ1-1	TGTGCCAGTGTCACTCAGACAGGGGCTAACACTGAAGCTTTCTTT	CASVTQTGANTEAFF
NA	NA	TRBV28	TRBJ1-1	TGTGCCAGCAGTTTATGGTCGAGAACTGAAGCTTTCTTT	CASSLWSRTEAFF
NA	TRBD1	TRBV6-5	TRBJ2-2	TGTGCCAGCACCCGCCAGGGGGCGGCCGGGGAGCTGTTTTTT	CASTRQGAAGELFF
NA	NA	TRBV12-2	TRBJ2-4	TGTGCAAGGGAAAGCGGGGCAGGGGGCGACAAAAACATTCAGTACTTC	CARESGAGGDKNIQYF
NA	NA	TRBV7-2	TRBJ2-1	TGTGCCAGCAGCCCCCGGAGTGACTCCTACAATGAGCAGTTCTTC	CASSPRSDSYNEQFF
NA	TRBD1	TRBV7-2	TRBJ1-4	TGTGCCAGCAGCAAGAGGCAACAGGGGGCAGAAGAAAAACTGTTTTTT	CASSKRQQGAEEKLFF
NA	NA	TRBV7-3	TRBJ2-3	TGTGCCAGCAGCTTATTCGGTCAGGCAGATACGCAGTATTTT	CASSLFGQADTQYF
NA	NA	TRBV11-3	TRBJ1-6	TGTGCCAGCAGCTTAGATCTAAATAATTCACCCCTCCACTTT	CASSLDLNNSPLHF
NA	TRBD1	TRBV2	TRBJ1-1	TGTGCCAGGACGGACAGGGGAGACACTGAAGCTTTCTTT	CARTDRGDTEAFF
NA	TRBD2	TRBV7-6	TRBJ2-1	TGTGCCAGCAGCTTAGGGGCGGGAGGGGCGAACAATGAGCAGTTCTTC	CASSLGAGGANNEQFF
NA	NA	TRBV29-1	TRBJ1-1	TGCAGCGCCAGGGGTCGGTTCAGCACTGAAGCTTTCTTT	CSARGRFSTEAFF
few	TRBD2	TRBV28	TRBJ2-5	TGTGCCAGCAGCGGGACTAGCGGGGGACAAGAGACCCAGTACTTC	CASSGTSGGQETQYF
NA	NA	TRBV13	TRBJ2-5	TGTGCCAGCAGCCCACCAGAGGGTGGAGAGACCCAGTACTTC	CASSPPEGGETQYF
NA	NA	TRBV7-6	TRBJ2-3	TGTGCCAGCAGCCCCCTTAGTTGGATGGCGGATAGCACAGATACGCAGTATTTT	CASSPLSWMADSTDTQYF
NA	NA	TRBV6-5	TRBJ1-3	TGTGCCAGCAGTTATAGTAGGACAGCCTCTGGAAACACCATATATTTT	CASSYSRTASGNTIYF
NA	TRBD1	TRBV18	TRBJ1-3	TGTGCCAGCTCACCATTAGGGACAGGACTAATATACTCTGGAAACACCATATATTTT	CASSPLGTGLIYSGNTIYF
few	NA	TRBV7-3	TRBJ1-1	TGTGCCAGCAGCTTACTGAGAGAAACTGAAGCTTTCTTT	CASSLLRETEAFF
NA	NA	TRBV30	TRBJ1-2	TGTGCCTGGACAACAGGGCCAAACTATGGCTACACCTTC	CAWTTGPNYGYTF
many	TRBD1	TRBV6-4	TRBJ1-2	TGTGCCAGCAGTGACGGAGGGACAGAAGTCTATGGCTACACCTTC	CASSDGGTEVYGYTF
NA	NA	TRBV6-5	TRBJ1-3	TGTGCCAGCAGTTACTCGGGGGGGCACCTTGGAAACACCATATATTTT	CASSYSGGHLGNTIYF
NA	TRBD1	TRBV2	TRBJ1-4	TGTGCCAGCAGTGCTACCCCTTTGCGACAGGGCAATGAAAAACTGTTTTTT	CASSATPLRQGNEKLFF
NA	NA	TRBV2	TRBJ1-5	TGTGCCAGCAGAGAAGGGGGGCTACGAGATCAGCCCCAGCATTTT	CASREGGLRDQPQHF
NA	NA	TRBV5-4	TRBJ1-5	TGTGCCACTTCGGTTCAGGGGCTTGGCAATCAGCCCCAGCATTTT	CATSVQGLGNQPQHF
NA	NA	TRBV7-8	TRBJ1-4	TGTGCCAGCAGCCCTAGCGGTACCAATGAAAAACTGTTTTTT	CASSPSGTNEKLFF
NA	NA	TRBV6-5	TRBJ1-1	TGTGCCCTACAGGGATATCGGATGGGCACTGAAGCTTTCTTT	CALQGYRMGTEAFF
once	NA	TRBV28	TRBJ1-1	TGTGCCAGTCGCTACGGGTGGGAGGGGGTAGACACTGAAGCTTTCTTT	CASRYGWEGVDTEAFF
NA	TRBD1	TRBV11-2	TRBJ1-2	TGTGCCAGCAGCCTAGGGACAGGGGTCTATGGCTACACCTTC	CASSLGTGVYGYTF
NA	NA	TRBV6-5	TRBJ1-5	TGTGCCAGCAGTTTGACTAATGGGCAGCCCCAGCATTTT	CASSLTNGQPQHF
NA	NA	TRBV30	TRBJ2-1	TGTGCCTGGGGGCAGGGGAGTGAGCAGTTCTTC	CAWGQGSEQFF
NA	NA	TRBV18	TRBJ1-3	TGTGCCAGCTCACCACCGGGGCAGTCGACTAGAGGAAACACCATATATTTT	CASSPPGQSTRGNTIYF
few	NA	TRBV5-6	TRBJ1-5	TGTGCCAGCAGCTTGAGGGGCCCTTCGAGTCAGCCCCAGCATTTT	CASSLRGPSSQPQHF
NA	TRBD1	TRBV2	TRBJ1-1	TGTGCCAGCAGCATACAGGGGAGGAACACTGAAGCTTTCTTT	CASSIQGRNTEAFF
once	TRBD1	TRBV7-3	TRBJ1-5	TGTGCCAGCAGCTTCGGACAGGGAAGGCTAGACCATAGCAATCAGCCCCAGCATTTT	CASSFGQGRLDHSNQPQHF
NA	TRBD1	TRBV19	TRBJ2-5	TGTGCCAGTCAGGGGGTTGGGTGGGAGACCCAGTACTTC	CASQGVGWETQYF
few	NA	TRBV5-1	TRBJ2-3	TGCGCCAGCAGCTTGGGTCTTAGGGGGAACACAGATACGCAGTATTTT	CASSLGLRGNTDTQYF
NA	TRBD1	TRBV4-1	TRBJ2-3	TGCGCCAGCAGCCAAATTACTCTTGAGACAGGGGGAGCTGGAGGGATAGATACGCAGTATTTT	CASSQITLETGGAGGIDTQYF
NA	NA	TRBV5-1	TRBJ1-1	TGCGCCAGCAGCTTGGCAGGGATCACTGAAGCTTTCTTT	CASSLAGITEAFF
NA	NA	TRBV19	TRBJ1-5	TGTGCCAGTAACCCGACAGGCAAGGGGGGCAATCAGCCCCAGCATTTT	CASNPTGKGGNQPQHF
NA	TRBD1	TRBV7-9	TRBJ1-6	TGTGCCAGCAGCGCCACCGGGACAGGGGAGTCACCCCTCCACTTT	CASSATGTGESPLHF
NA	NA	TRBV9	TRBJ1-5	TGTGCCAGCAGCCCTGGGGGGTATAGCAATCAGCCCCAGCATTTT	CASSPGGYSNQPQHF
NA	TRBD2	TRBV5-1	TRBJ2-5	TGCGCCAGCAGCTCGGGGACTAGCGGGGGGTACGTGGAGACCCAGTACTTC	CASSSGTSGGYVETQYF
NA	NA	TRBV2	TRBJ2-7	TGTGCCAGCCGCCCGCATCCTACTTCCTACGAGCAGTACTTC	CASRPHPTSYEQYF